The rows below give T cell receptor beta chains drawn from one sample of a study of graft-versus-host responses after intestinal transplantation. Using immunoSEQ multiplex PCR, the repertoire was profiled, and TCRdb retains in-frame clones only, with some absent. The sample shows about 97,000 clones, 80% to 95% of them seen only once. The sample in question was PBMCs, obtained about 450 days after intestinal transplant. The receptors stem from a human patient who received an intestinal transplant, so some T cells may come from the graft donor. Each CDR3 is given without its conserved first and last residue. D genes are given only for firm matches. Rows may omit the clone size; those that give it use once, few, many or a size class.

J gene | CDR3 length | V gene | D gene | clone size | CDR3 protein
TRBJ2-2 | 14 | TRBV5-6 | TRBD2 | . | ASSGLAISSDGELF
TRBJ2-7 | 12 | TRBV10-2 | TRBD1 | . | ASFPPGTGYEQY
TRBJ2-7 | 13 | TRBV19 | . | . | ASSSTKSTVYEQY
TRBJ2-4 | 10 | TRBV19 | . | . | ASSLRPDIQY
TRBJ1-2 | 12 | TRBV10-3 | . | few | ASHREAELEGYT
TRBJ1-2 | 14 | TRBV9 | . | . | ASSVTDPIPIYGYT
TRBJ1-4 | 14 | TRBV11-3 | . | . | ASSLDPKGGNEKLF
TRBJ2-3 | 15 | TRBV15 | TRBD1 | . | ATSRDIWDRGFDTQY
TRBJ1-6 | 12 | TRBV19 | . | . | ASSIVQVNSPLH
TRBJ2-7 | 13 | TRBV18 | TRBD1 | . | ASSPERTGVDEQY
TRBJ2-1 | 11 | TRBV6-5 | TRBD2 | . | ASWAGGQNEQF